The text below deals with one TCR beta chain. Its antigen is as yet unknown. PCR used 60 Vbeta primers and 13 Jbeta primers. Repertoires were generated with immunoSEQ multiplex PCR, while TCRdb's copy carries only in-frame clones and drops some. In the table there are about 150,000 clones, 64% of which are singletons. The germline CDR1 and CDR2 sequences are MGHRA and YSYEKL. This CDR3 contains 15 residues. The V end lost 1 base, the J end lost 4 bases, and 11 bases lay between the germline ends. These data come from a study of cytomegalovirus exposure and HLA in healthy donors. Findings and caveats of the study: In a later analysis, donors in an Asian-associated ancestry cluster reportedly had fewer N-insertions in productive TCRs than the cohort mean. The dataset shows that most TCR sequences were rare, while some public TCRs occurred in many donors.

The rearrangement joins TRBV4-1 to TRBJ1-3; D gene unclear. The TCR was taken from a woman aged 25 to 45 in good health and CMV-seropositive. Sample: PBMCs. The CDR3 protein is CASSQVVVVGNTIYF. CDR3 coding DNA: TGCGCCAGCAGCCAAGTGGTAGTGGTCGGAAACACCATATATTTT.